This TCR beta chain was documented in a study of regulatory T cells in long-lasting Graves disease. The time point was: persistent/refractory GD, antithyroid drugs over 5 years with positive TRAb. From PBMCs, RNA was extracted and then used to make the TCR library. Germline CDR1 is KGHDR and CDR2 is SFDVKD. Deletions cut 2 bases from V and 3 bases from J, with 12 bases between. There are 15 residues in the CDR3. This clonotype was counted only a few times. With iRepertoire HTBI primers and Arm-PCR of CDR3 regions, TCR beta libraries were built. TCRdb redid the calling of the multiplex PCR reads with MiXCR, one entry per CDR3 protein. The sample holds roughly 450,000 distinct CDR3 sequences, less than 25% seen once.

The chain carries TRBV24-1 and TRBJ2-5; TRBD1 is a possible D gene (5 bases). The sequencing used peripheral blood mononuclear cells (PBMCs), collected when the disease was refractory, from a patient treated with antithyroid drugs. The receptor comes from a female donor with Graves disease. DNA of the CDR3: TGTGCCACCAGTGATTCAGGGTGGGGAAAAGAGACCCAGTACTTC. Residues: CATSDSGWGKETQYF.